This T cell receptor (beta chain) emerged from a study of shared clonotypes between healthy human individuals. Study-level points and caveats: Enrolling few donors narrowed the genetic and exposure-history diversity that was represented.

Partitioning of CD4+ cells yielded a CD45RA+ naive subset and a CD45RA-negative memory subset. This CDR3 has 13 residues. Per germline, CDR1 SNHLY and CDR2 FYNNEI. Trimming removed 3 bases from V and 0 bases from J, with 4 bases in between. Details on this clone: Its antigen remains unidentified.

TCRdb's copy holds only in-frame clones and misses some; the assay was immunoSEQ multiplex PCR. In the table there are some 900,000 clones, about three quarters of which are singletons. The genes are TRBV2 and TRBJ2-3, with D unresolved. The source material was memory CD4+ T cells sorted from blood. Subset indicated: CD45RA-negative fraction. The sequence derives from a man aged 18 to 29 in good health. CDR3 residues: CASSEFSTDTQYF. The CDR3 DNA is TGTGCCAGCAGTGAGTTCAGCACAGATACGCAGTATTTT.